This TCR beta chain was captured in a study of Ad26.COV2.S vaccination and SARS-CoV-2 variants. Background on the study: By the intramuscular route, Ad26.COV2.S was given once, or twice 56 days apart. Findings and caveats of the study: Recipients of vaccine and of placebo showed similar breadth of their non-spike TCR repertoires.

After removal of 4 bases from V and 0 bases from J, the junction contained 8 bases not matched to a gene. Germline V lookup: CDR1 MNHEY, CDR2 SMNVEV (reference sequence). The CDR3 runs to 16 residues. As regards this clone: What it binds is unknown.

Sequencing used immunoSEQ multiplex PCR; TCRdb keeps in-frame clones, though not all of them. This sample yields about 680,000 clones, of which 80% to 90% are seen a single time; roughly 1.5% belongs to the top ten. Regarding treatment: around 19 received Ad26.COV2.S at low or high dose, single or two shots; roughly five received placebo; per-sample allocation not given. Sampling was performed 63 days after the first vaccine or placebo injection. The chain carries TRBV27 and TRBJ2-7; TRBD1 matches at 8 bases. The sample here was peripheral blood, taken in a trial of Ad26.COV2.S vaccine versus placebo. This TCR came from a person between 18 and 65 years old who received the Ad26.COV2.S COVID-19 vaccine or a placebo. The CDR3 DNA is TGTGCCAGCAGTTCGAGCCGGGACAGGCCCTCCTACGAGCAGTACTTC. This encodes CASSSSRDRPSYEQYF.